The 16 T cell receptor beta chains given below trace back to one sample, sequenced in a study of blood T cell repertoires in COVID-19. Sequenced by immunoSEQ multiplex PCR; TCRdb stores in-frame clones only, minus some. Here the sample spans roughly 280,000 clones, around 87% being singletons. The specimen was PBMCs or T cells enriched from blood (not recorded which). The receptor set was obtained from a woman aged 18-29 years who had recovered from COVID-19.

This clone was observed once. The CDR3 protein is CAISESPGEGNQPQHF. DNA for the CDR3: TGTGCCATCAGTGAGTCCCCGGGGGAGGGCAATCAGCCCCAGCATTTT. The chain joins TRBV10-3 to TRBJ1-5; tentatively, D is TRBD1 (5 bases). Germline V lookup: CDR1 ENHRY, CDR2 SYGVKD. Trimming left V 0 bases short and J 2 bases short, with 11 bases between. The CDR3 is 16 amino acids.

The chain couples TRBV10-3 to TRBJ1-1; D is perhaps TRBD1 (6 bases). The CDR3 has 13 amino acids. Trimming left V 7 bases short and J 4 bases short, with 13 bases between. Looked up from germline, CDR1 is ENHRY and CDR2 is SYGVKD. CDR3 nucleotide sequence: TGTGCCATCATGGACAGTCTGGGCACTGAAGCTTTCTTT. It yields the protein CAIMDSLGTEAFF.

The chain joins TRBV18 to TRBJ2-2; TRBD1 matches at 7 bases. The germline gives CDR1 KGHSH, CDR2 LQKENI. There are 16 residues in the CDR3. With V trimmed by 0 bases and J by 4 bases, 5 bases remained unmatched. DNA of the CDR3: TGTGCCAGCTCACCACCTGCGACAGGGCCCACCGGGGAGCTGTTTTTT. Its translation: CASSPPATGPTGELFF. Full variable domain (missing parts from reference TRBV18 and TRBJ2-2): NAGVMQNPRHLVRRRGQEARLRCSPMKGHSHVYWYRQLPEEGLKFMVYLQKENIIDESGMPKERFSAEFPKEGPSILRIQQVVRGDSAAYFCASSPPATGPTGELFFGEGSRLTVL.

The V call is TRBV7-9, the J call TRBJ1-5; TRBD1 matches at 7 bases. The CDR3 contains 17 residues. The germline V gene encodes CDR1 SEHNR and CDR2 FQNEAQ (reference sequence). J was trimmed by 4 bases and V by 1 base; bases with no gene match: 10. The CDR3: CASSLVLGQGGNQPQHF. The CDR3 DNA reads TGTGCCAGCAGCTTAGTCTTGGGGCAGGGGGGAAATCAGCCCCAGCATTTT.

The chain joins TRBV18 to TRBJ2-5; no firm D call. The germline CDR1 and CDR2 sequences are KGHSH and LQKENI. CDR3 length: 14 residues. Trimming left V 3 bases short and J 5 bases short, with 13 bases between. CDR3: CASSPLQARETQYF. In nucleotides, the CDR3 is TGTGCCAGCTCACCGCTCCAGGCCCGCGAGACCCAGTACTTC.

The chain joins TRBV5-6 to TRBJ1-6; D not resolved. This CDR3 has 14 amino acids. The germline V gene has CDR1 SGHDT and CDR2 YYEEEE. The V end lost 6 bases, the J end lost 8 bases, and 15 bases lay between the germline ends. The CDR3 is CASTQLGWDSPLHF. In nucleotides, the CDR3 is TGTGCCAGCACCCAATTGGGCTGGGATTCACCCCTCCACTTT.

This clone appeared a single time. The chain joins TRBV5-5 to TRBJ2-3, with TRBD2 as a possible D gene (5 bases). There are 17 residues in the CDR3. Trimming shortened V by 4 bases and J by 3 bases, and 21 bases separated the two germline ends. CDR1 is SGHKS, CDR2 YYEKEE, per germline (reference sequence). The CDR3 DNA reads TGTGCCAGCAGCCCGCTCGGGGTGAGTTCGAAAACAGATACGCAGTATTTT. Translation gives CASSPLGVSSKTDTQYF.

This chain connects TRBV13 to TRBJ2-1, with D perhaps TRBD2 (6 bases). Trimming left V 2 bases short and J 6 bases short, with 11 bases between. The CDR3 is made up of 14 amino acids. Germline CDR1 and CDR2: PRHDT and FYEKMQ (reference sequence). The CDR3 DNA is TGTGCCAGCAGCTTAAATTGGGAGGCCAATGAGCAGTTCTTC. This translates into CASSLNWEANEQFF.

The J gene is TRBJ2-4, the V gene TRBV19, with D tentatively TRBD1 (6 bases). With 7 bases removed from V and 6 bases from J, the gap between germline ends came to 7 bases. The length of the CDR3 is 11 residues. Germline-derived CDR1 and CDR2 are LNHDA and SQIVND (reference sequence). The CDR3 DNA is TGTGCCAGTAAAGGGGGAAACATTCAGTACTTC. It translates to CASKGGNIQYF.

Written as DNA, the CDR3 is TGTGCCAGCAGTTTAAACAGGGGAGGAAGTGAAAAACTGTTTTTT. Translated: CASSLNRGGSEKLFF. The rearrangement uses TRBV28 and TRBJ1-4; TRBD1 matches 7 bases. V trimming: 2 bases; J trimming: 7 bases; junction bases outside the gene matches: 7. Per germline, CDR1 MDHEN and CDR2 SYDVKM. This CDR3 is 15 amino acids long. Combining the CDR3 with reference TRBV28 and TRBJ1-4 gives the whole variable domain DVKVTQSSRYLVKRTGEKVFLECVQDMDHENMFWYRQDPGLGLRLIYFSYDVKMKEKGDIPEGYSVSREKKERFSLILESASTNQTSMYLCASSLNRGGSEKLFFGSGTQLSVL.

This chain joins TRBV7-6 and TRBJ2-1, with 11 bases lining up with TRBD2. The CDR3 runs to 16 residues. The junction had 6 bases not matched to a gene; V was cut back by 5 bases and J by 3 bases. Germline V gene sequence: CDR1 SGHVS, CDR2 FNYEAQ. The CDR3 DNA follows: TGTGCCAGCAGCCTGTATGGGACTAGCGGCTACAATGAGCAGTTCTTC. Translating gives CASSLYGTSGYNEQFF.

V gene TRBV3-1 (or the pseudogene TRBV3-2) combines with J gene TRBJ1-2; no definite D call. V shed 0 bases and J shed 4 bases, with 6 bases lying between them. CDR1 is LGHDT, CDR2 YNNKEL, per germline (reference sequence). This CDR3 comprises 13 residues. CDR3 in amino acids: CASSQDRSYGYTF. The CDR3 coding sequence is TGTGCCAGCAGCCAAGATCGTAGCTATGGCTACACCTTC.

The chain joins TRBV5-1 to TRBJ1-4; 9 bases are shared with TRBD1. Germline CDR1 SGHRS, CDR2 YFSETQ. V dropped 5 bases and J dropped 7; count of bases not matched to a gene: 6. This CDR3 region has 14 residues. CDR3 region: CASRSTGGSEKLFF. CDR3 nucleotide sequence: TGCGCCAGCAGATCGACAGGGGGTAGTGAAAAACTGTTTTTT.

The chain couples TRBV5-4 to TRBJ2-5, with D possibly TRBD2 on 7 matching bases. CDR1 is SGHNT, CDR2 YYREEE, per germline (reference sequence). The CDR3 runs to 15 residues. V was trimmed by 2 bases and J by 3 bases, leaving 14 bases between them. DNA of the CDR3: TGTGCCAGCAGCTTCGGGGGGCATCGGGAAGAGACCCAGTACTTC. Translating it yields CASSFGGHREETQYF.

CDR3 sequence (DNA): TGTGCCAGCACGGGACAGTGGGCGGGTGGCTACACCTTC. Protein product: CASTGQWAGGYTF. The chain joins TRBV2 to TRBJ1-2, with 7 bases aligning to TRBD1. The CDR3 totals 13 residues. V was clipped by 7 bases and J by 7 bases; unmatched bases: 9. Looked up from germline, CDR1 is SNHLY and CDR2 is FYNNEI.

The chain links TRBV7-9 to TRBJ2-7; 7 nucleotides line up with TRBD2. CDR1 is SEHNR, CDR2 FQNEAQ, per germline (reference sequence). The CDR3 length is 13 residues. V lost 5 bases and J lost 0; bases outside the gene matches: 1. The CDR3: CASSRTSSYEQYF. The CDR3 bases are TGTGCCAGCAGCCGGACTAGCTCCTACGAGCAGTACTTC.